The 20 T cell receptor beta chains reported below all come from one sample, sequenced in a study of blood T cell repertoires in COVID-19. TCRdb's table, derived via immunoSEQ multiplex PCR, lists solely in-frame clones and lacks some. This sample has approximately 130,000 clones, with 85% found just once. The sample comprised peripheral blood. These receptors originate from a human donor in a cohort sampled during active COVID-19.

This chain joins TRBV2 and TRBJ2-2; maybe TRBD2 (6 bases). This CDR3 is built from 13 residues. CDR1 is SNHLY and CDR2 is FYNNEI in the germline V gene. V dropped 4 bases and J dropped 7 bases, with 10 bases sitting between them. CDR3 residues: CASSGMEGGELFF. The CDR3 bases are TGTGCCAGCAGTGGGATGGAGGGCGGGGAGCTGTTTTTT.

This clone was observed once. The chain has TRBV15 and TRBJ2-2, with a tentative D call TRBD2 (5 bases). Germline CDR1 is LNHNV and CDR2 is YYDKDF (reference sequence). The CDR3 spans 16 residues. V dropped 0 bases and J dropped 6 bases, with 14 bases sitting between them. CDR3 amino acids: CATSRERRGRAGELFF. In nucleotides, the CDR3 is TGTGCCACCAGCAGAGAGAGGCGTGGGAGAGCCGGGGAGCTGTTTTTT.

The rearrangement uses TRBV6-4 and TRBJ1-2, with 8 bases fitting TRBD1. Germline-derived CDR1 and CDR2 are MRHNA and SNTAGT. This CDR3 contains 13 residues. With V trimmed by 6 bases and J by 7 bases, 7 bases remained unmatched. CDR3 DNA: TGTGCCAGCAGGATGGACAGGGCATCTGGCTACACCTTC. Amino acid sequence: CASRMDRASGYTF.

This rearrangement joins TRBV30 to TRBJ1-3; D is perhaps TRBD1 (6 bases). The CDR3 contains 15 residues. Germline values: CDR1 GTSNPN, CDR2 SVGIG (reference sequence). Trimming shortened V by 2 bases and J by 0 bases, and 11 bases separated the two germline ends. The CDR3 loop is CAWSRGGLSGNTIYF. CDR3 in DNA: TGTGCCTGGAGTAGGGGGGGACTCTCTGGAAACACCATATATTTT.

The chain uses TRBV18 and TRBJ2-3; TRBD2 agrees at 10 bases. With 2 bases clipped from V and 2 bases from J, the junction kept 7 bases outside the gene matches. Germline V gene sequence: CDR1 KGHSH, CDR2 LQKENI. This CDR3 comprises 17 residues. DNA for the CDR3: TGTGCCAGCTCACCAGAGATAGCGGGGGGTTCCACAGATACGCAGTATTTT. The encoded protein is CASSPEIAGGSTDTQYF.

V and J are TRBV2 and TRBJ1-3; 7 nucleotides align to TRBD1. CDR3 size: 15 residues. CDR1 SNHLY and CDR2 FYNNEI come from the germline V gene. Germline trimming cut 1 base from V and 4 bases from J; bases unmatched to any gene: 4. DNA of the CDR3: TGTGCCAGCAGTGAAGGGGGGACAGTAGGAAACACCATATATTTT. Translation: CASSEGGTVGNTIYF.

The genes are TRBV3-1 (or the pseudogene TRBV3-2) and TRBJ2-2, with D perhaps matching TRBD2 (5 bases). The germline V gene encodes CDR1 LGHDT and CDR2 YNNKEL (reference sequence). V lost 4 bases to trimming and J lost 4 bases, with 13 bases between them. The CDR3 loop spans 15 amino acids. This chain's CDR3 is CASSRVVEGTGELFF. As DNA, the CDR3 is TGTGCCAGCAGCCGGGTTGTTGAGGGCACCGGGGAGCTGTTTTTT.

V usage is TRBV4-1 and J usage is TRBJ2-5, with TRBD2 matching over 13 bases. Per germline, CDR1 MGHRA and CDR2 YSYEKL. CDR3 length equals 17 residues. V was pared by 4 bases and J by 5 bases, with 10 bases of the junction left unmatched. CDR3 protein: CASSRGTSGDRWETQYF. Written as DNA, the CDR3 is TGCGCCAGCAGCCGAGGGACTAGCGGGGACCGATGGGAGACCCAGTACTTC.

V usage is TRBV19 and J usage is TRBJ1-5; 8 bases match TRBD1. This CDR3 is built from 15 residues. Germline-derived CDR1 and CDR2 are LNHDA and SQIVND (reference sequence). V dropped 5 bases and J dropped 6; count of bases not matched to a gene: 9. The CDR3 sequence is CASSSGQGKTQPQHF. The CDR3 DNA is TGTGCCAGTAGTTCAGGACAGGGTAAGACTCAGCCCCAGCATTTT. The whole variable domain, remainder taken from reference TRBV19 and TRBJ1-5, is DGGITQSPKYLFRKEGQNVTLSCEQNLNHDAMYWYRQDPGQGLRLIYYSQIVNDFQKGDIAEGYSVSREKKESFPLTVTSAQKNPTAFYLCASSSGQGKTQPQHFGDGTRLSIL.

V is TRBV5-6 and J is TRBJ1-1, with D unclear. Trimming took 0 bases from V and 4 from J, leaving 7 bases between them. The CDR3 is made up of 13 amino acids. The germline CDR1 and CDR2 sequences are SGHDT and YYEEEE. In DNA, the CDR3 is TGTGCCAGCAGCTTGGGCGAGGGCACTGAAGCTTTCTTT. Its translation is CASSLGEGTEAFF.

The V gene is TRBV11-2, the J gene TRBJ2-3; D not resolved. The length of the CDR3 is 14 residues. The V gene's germline CDR1 is SGHAT and CDR2 FQNNGV. V was pared by 6 bases and J by 1 base, with 11 bases between. The CDR3 spells CASRVELRTDTQYF. For the CDR3, the DNA is TGTGCCAGCAGGGTAGAATTACGCACAGATACGCAGTATTTT.

J is TRBJ2-3 and V is TRBV9, with 10 bases fitting TRBD2. J was trimmed by 1 base and V by 1 base; bases with no gene match: 9. The CDR3 spans 18 residues. The germline V gene has CDR1 SGDLS and CDR2 YYNGEE. CDR3 amino acids: CASSVTPSGRGGTDTQYF. The CDR3 nucleotides are TGTGCCAGCAGCGTAACCCCTAGCGGGAGAGGTGGCACAGATACGCAGTATTTT.

This sequence joins TRBV23-1 and TRBJ2-3, with TRBD2 matching over 7 bases. TRBV23-1 is flagged as an ORF with uncertain function. Trimming took 9 bases from V and 6 from J; bases not matched to a gene: 12. This CDR3 contains 14 residues. The CDR3 DNA follows: TGCGCCAGGACTAGTCCGGGAGGCGGGGATACGCAGTATTTT. As protein: CARTSPGGGDTQYF.

CDR3 protein: CASSQDELAEAFF. In DNA form, the CDR3 reads TGTGCCAGCTCACAGGATGAGCTAGCTGAAGCTTTCTTT. The gene calls are TRBV18 and TRBJ1-1, with D uncertain. Germline CDR1 reads KGHSH; CDR2 reads LQKENI. The germline V and J ends were trimmed by 4 bases and 6 bases, with 12 bases remaining between them. CDR3 size: 13 residues.

In regard to this clone: One end of the junction does not line up with germline, which may come from a read error. This sequence joins TRBV9 and TRBJ2-1, with a weak D call TRBD2 (6 bases). The CDR3 spans 12 residues. CDR1 and CDR2 from the germline V gene are SGDLS and YYNGEE. The CDR3 region is CASSVREARVIF. CDR3 nucleotides: TGTGCCAGCAGCGTAAGGGAGGCTAGAGTCATCTTC.

The chain employs TRBV3-1 (or the pseudogene TRBV3-2) and TRBJ1-1; D is unresolved. V lost 5 bases, J lost 1 base, and 8 bases lay in between. The CDR3 has 13 amino acids. Germline V gives CDR1 LGHDT, CDR2 YNNKEL (reference sequence). CDR3 sequence reads: CASSAGGNTEAFF. Here the CDR3 DNA reads TGTGCCAGCAGCGCCGGAGGGAACACTGAAGCTTTCTTT.

The rearrangement links TRBV7-6 to TRBJ1-3; TRBD1 aligns across 10 bases. From germline, CDR1 is SGHVS and CDR2 FNYEAQ. The CDR3 extends over 15 amino acids. The J segment lost 7 bases and the V segment lost 5 bases, leaving 8 bases of the junction unmatched. This chain's CDR3 is CASSPPGQGINTIYF. CDR3 bases: TGTGCCAGCAGCCCTCCGGGACAGGGGATTAACACCATATATTTT.

The genes are TRBV19 and TRBJ2-6; 10 bases are a match to TRBD1. Germline V gene lookup returns CDR1 LNHDA and CDR2 SQIVND (reference sequence). The CDR3 is 16 amino acids. V was pared by 8 bases and J by 2 bases, with 6 bases of the junction left unmatched. The CDR3: CASWDRGMAGANVLTF. CDR3 nucleotides: TGTGCCAGTTGGGACAGGGGAATGGCTGGGGCCAACGTCCTGACTTTC.

Only a few counts were recorded for this clone. V usage is TRBV6-5 and J usage is TRBJ1-4; D is possibly TRBD1 (6 bases). V gave up 7 bases and J gave up 8 bases, with 20 bases separating them. There are 15 residues in the CDR3. The V gene's germline CDR1 is MNHEY and CDR2 SVGAGI. The CDR3 DNA reads as TGTGCCAGCACCAGGACAAGGGGGATGGAGGAAAAACTGTTTTTT. Its protein product is CASTRTRGMEEKLFF.

The V gene is TRBV2, the J gene TRBJ1-3; no clear D gene. The V gene lost 6 bases and the J gene lost 0 bases, with 15 bases spanning the gap. The CDR3 is made up of 16 amino acids. Germline V gives CDR1 SNHLY, CDR2 FYNNEI. The CDR3 DNA reads as TGTGCCAGCAGGTACCGTCGACAAGACTCTGGAAACACCATATATTTT. Encoded protein: CASRYRRQDSGNTIYF.